The sequence of this TCR beta chain was determined in a study of early T cells in non-severe SARS-CoV-2 infection. V lost 6 bases and J 0 bases, leaving 9 bases between the germline ends. The CDR3 extends over 15 amino acids. Germline V lookup: CDR1 MNHEY, CDR2 SVGAGI. Individual cDNA molecules received unique molecular identifiers. TCRdb re-called the 5' RACE reads with MiXCR, one entry per CDR3 protein. This table holds roughly 100,000 distinct CDR3 sequences, around 13% found once. The source material was whole blood. The rearrangement uses TRBV6-5 and TRBJ2-6; D is uncertain. This receptor was identified in an adult who was a healthcare worker with PCR-confirmed SARS-CoV-2 infection or an uninfected control (not recorded which). The chain's CDR3 is CASSLQSSGANVLTF. Here the CDR3 DNA reads TGTGCCAGCAGCCTTCAAAGCTCTGGGGCCAACGTCCTGACTTTC.